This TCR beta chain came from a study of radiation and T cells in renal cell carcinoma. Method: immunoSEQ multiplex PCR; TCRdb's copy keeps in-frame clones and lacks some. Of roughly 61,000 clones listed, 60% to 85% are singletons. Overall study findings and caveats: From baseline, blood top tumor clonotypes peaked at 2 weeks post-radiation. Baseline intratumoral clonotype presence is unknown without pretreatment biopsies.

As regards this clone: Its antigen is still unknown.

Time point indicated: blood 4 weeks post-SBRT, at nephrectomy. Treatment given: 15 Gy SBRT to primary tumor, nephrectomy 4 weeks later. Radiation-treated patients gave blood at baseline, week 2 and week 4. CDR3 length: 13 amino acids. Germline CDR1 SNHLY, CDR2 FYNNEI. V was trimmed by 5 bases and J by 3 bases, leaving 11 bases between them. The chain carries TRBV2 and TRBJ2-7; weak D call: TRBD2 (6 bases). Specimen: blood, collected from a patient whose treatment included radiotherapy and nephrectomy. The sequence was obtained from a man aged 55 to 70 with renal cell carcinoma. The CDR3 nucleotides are TGTGCCAGCAGTCGGGGACTGATCTACGAGCAGTACGTC. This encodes CASSRGLIYEQYV.